This T cell receptor beta chain is drawn from a study of OX40 agonist ivuxolimab in advanced cancers. Only in-frame clones appear in the TCRdb table, and some are missing; sequencing was by immunoSEQ multiplex PCR. Found here are tens of thousands of clones, over 85% of them singletons; the top ten hold about 20%. Deletions cut 6 bases from V and 6 bases from J, with 17 bases between. This CDR3 contains 14 residues. The germline V gene has CDR1 MDHEN and CDR2 SYDVKM. The clonotype comes from an adult with an advanced solid tumor such as melanoma, head and neck, liver or kidney cancer. Sample: CD4+ or CD8+ T cells sorted from blood, taken in a trial of the OX40 agonist ivuxolimab. The chain recombines TRBV28 with TRBJ1-2; perhaps TRBD1 as D (5 bases). CDR3 residues: CASSFGGTWHGYTF. The CDR3, as DNA: TGTGCCAGCAGCTTTGGGGGAACATGGCATGGCTACACCTTC.